This T cell receptor beta chain originates from a study of T cell responses to AZD1222 COVID-19 vaccine. Across the whole study: Second-dose recipients at about 4 or about 12 weeks were treated as one pooled group.

The V segment lost 0 bases and the J segment 12 bases; nucleotides outside the gene matches: 11. This CDR3 is built from 16 residues. Germline V gives CDR1 SGHVS, CDR2 FNYEAQ. Clones were sequenced by immunoSEQ multiplex PCR, and TCRdb holds only the in-frame ones, with some missing. The repertoire holds roughly 99,000 clones, around 92% seen once, with around 6.7% in the top ten. Study-level points and caveats: Spike-specific TCR breadth and depth grew following two AZD1222 doses. Females made up more of the donors, who were largely white British, and clonal diversity may have come out too low. Per reports, nearly half of all spike-specific TCRs target regions that are unmutated in variants.

As to this clone: The antigen is unknown.

Here the sequenced sample was peripheral blood, taken on day 0 of AZD1222 vaccination. This TCR was sampled from an adult in good health. This chain uses TRBV7-6 with TRBJ2-1; 10 nucleotides match TRBD2. CDR3 region: CASSLAGTSEWGGQFF. As DNA, the CDR3 is TGTGCCAGCAGCTTAGCCGGGACTAGCGAATGGGGGGGGCAGTTCTTC. Filled out from reference TRBV7-6 and TRBJ2-1, the complete variable domain reads GAGVSQSPRYKVTKRGQDVALRCDPISGHVSLYWYRQALGQGPEFLTYFNYEAQQDKSGLPNDRFSAERPEGSISTLTIQRTEQRDSAMYRCASSLAGTSEWGGQFFGPGTRLTVL.